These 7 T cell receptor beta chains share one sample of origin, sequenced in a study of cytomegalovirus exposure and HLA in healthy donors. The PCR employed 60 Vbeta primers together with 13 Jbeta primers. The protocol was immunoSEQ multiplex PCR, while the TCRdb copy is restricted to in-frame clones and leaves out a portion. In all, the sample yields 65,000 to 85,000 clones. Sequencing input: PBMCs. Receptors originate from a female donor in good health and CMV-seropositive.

The CDR3 DNA is TGTGCCAGCAGTTTAGGCTTGACTAGCGGGACCCACACAGATACGCAGTATTTT. This gives the protein CASSLGLTSGTHTDTQYF. The chain recombines TRBV28 with TRBJ2-3; 11 bases agree with TRBD2. From germline, CDR1 is MDHEN and CDR2 SYDVKM. The CDR3 consists of 18 residues. Germline trimming cut 2 bases from V and 2 bases from J; bases unmatched to any gene: 9.

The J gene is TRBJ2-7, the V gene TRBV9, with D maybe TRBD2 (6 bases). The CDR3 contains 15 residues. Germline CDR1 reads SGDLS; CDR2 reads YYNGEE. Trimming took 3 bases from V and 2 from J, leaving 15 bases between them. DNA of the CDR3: TGTGCCAGCAGCGCATCCGCGGGACTTCCCTACGAGCAGTACTTC. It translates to CASSASAGLPYEQYF.

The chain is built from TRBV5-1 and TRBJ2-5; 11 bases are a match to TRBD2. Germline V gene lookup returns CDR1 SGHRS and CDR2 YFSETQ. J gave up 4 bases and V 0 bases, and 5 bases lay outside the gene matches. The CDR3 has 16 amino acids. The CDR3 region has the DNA TGCGCCAGCAGCTTGGGCGGCGGACTAGCGGGAGAGACCCAGTACTTC. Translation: CASSLGGGLAGETQYF.

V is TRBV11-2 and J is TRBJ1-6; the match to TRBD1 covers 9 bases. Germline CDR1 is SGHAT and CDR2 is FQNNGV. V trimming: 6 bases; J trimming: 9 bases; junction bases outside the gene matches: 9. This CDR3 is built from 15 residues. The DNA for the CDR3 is TGTGCCAGCAGGAAACCGGGACAGGGCTTTTCACCCCTCCACTTT. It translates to CASRKPGQGFSPLHF.

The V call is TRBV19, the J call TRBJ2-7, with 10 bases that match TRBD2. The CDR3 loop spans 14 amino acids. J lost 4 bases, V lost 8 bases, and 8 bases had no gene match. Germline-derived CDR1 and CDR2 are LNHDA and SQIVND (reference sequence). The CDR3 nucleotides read TGTGCCAGTTCCTGGGCTAGCGGGAGTTACGAGCAGTACTTC. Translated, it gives CASSWASGSYEQYF.

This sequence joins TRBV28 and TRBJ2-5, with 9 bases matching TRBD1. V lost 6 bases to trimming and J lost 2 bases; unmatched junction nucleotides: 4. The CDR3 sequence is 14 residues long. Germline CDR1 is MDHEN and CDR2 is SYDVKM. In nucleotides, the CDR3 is TGTGCCAGCAGGACAGGGGGAAGTCAAGAGACCCAGTACTTC. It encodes CASRTGGSQETQYF.

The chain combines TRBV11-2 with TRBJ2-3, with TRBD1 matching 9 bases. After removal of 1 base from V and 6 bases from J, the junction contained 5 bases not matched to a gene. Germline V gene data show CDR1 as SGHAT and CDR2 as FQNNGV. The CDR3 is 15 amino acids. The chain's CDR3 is CASSLGTGGADTQYF. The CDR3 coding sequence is TGTGCCAGCAGCTTAGGTACAGGGGGCGCGGATACGCAGTATTTT.